The source of this TCR beta chain is a study of CD8 T cells in Susac syndrome. Findings and caveats of the study: By the study's own acknowledgment, its TCR sequencing and HLA analysis included relatively few individuals.

Sequencing of TCR beta covered CD8+ and CD4+ T cells obtained from blood. Negative isolation was used for CD8+ and CD4+ T cells, and FACS enrichment was applied to TEMRA cells. With random hexamers, roughly 0.45 to 1 ug RNA was reverse transcribed. MiXCR, applied by TCRdb to the immunoSEQ multiplex PCR reads, yields one record per CDR3 protein. In the table there are about 150,000 distinct CDR3 sequences, roughly 94% of which are singletons. A note on this clonotype: Its antigen is still unknown.

CDR1 and CDR2 from the germline V gene are SGHRS and YFSETQ. After removal of 4 bases from V and 4 bases from J, the junction contained 6 bases not matched to a gene. The CDR3 is 14 residues long. The receptor was isolated from a human donor with multiple sclerosis. V and J are TRBV5-1 and TRBJ2-7, with 9 bases identical to TRBD1. Sequencing input: CD8+ T cells from PBMCs. CDR3 protein: CASSTRDREYEQYF. The CDR3 region has the DNA TGCGCCAGCAGCACAAGGGACAGGGAATACGAGCAGTACTTC.